This T cell receptor (beta chain) is drawn from a study of technical replicates of blood from a few donors. TCRdb's copy holds only in-frame clones and misses some; the assay was immunoSEQ multiplex PCR. The sample includes 80,000 or so clones, around 94% of them seen just once. CDR1 is MNHEY and CDR2 is SMNVEV in the germline V gene (reference sequence). V was pared by 0 bases and J by 4 bases, with 13 bases between. The CDR3 extends over 16 amino acids. The chain links TRBV27 to TRBJ2-1, with D perhaps TRBD1 (5 bases). Sequencing was carried out using T cells isolated from PBMCs. The origin of this receptor is a human donor in good health. CDR3 DNA: TGTGCCAGCAGTTTATCTAGCCAGGGCCCATACAATGAGCAGTTCTTC. This gives the protein CASSLSSQGPYNEQFF.